Following are 14 T cell receptor beta chains from one sample sequenced in a study of CD8 T cells in ankylosing spondylitis. Notes on the study in general: What seemed typical of ankylosing spondylitis blood was a TCR beta motif built from several highly homologous variants.

For these TCRs, the target antigens are not known. TCRdb passed the 5' RACE reads through MiXCR, listing each CDR3 protein once. The table includes over 700,000 distinct CDR3 sequences, around 19% detected once. The specimen sequenced was blood, either unsorted or a sorted T cell fraction (not recorded which). The receptors here all came from a male donor with ankylosing spondylitis.

The CDR3 is CASSKASGSPKSSYEQYF. The CDR3 DNA reads as TGTGCCAGCAGCAAAGCCAGCGGGAGTCCCAAAAGCTCCTACGAGCAGTACTTC. The J gene is TRBJ2-7, the V gene TRBV21-1; TRBD2, as called in the table, went unchecked against the DNA. TRBV21-1 is shown as a pseudogene. This CDR3 is built from 18 residues.

This clonotype came up a few times. In DNA, the CDR3 is TGCGCCAGCAGCCAAGATTGGGGATCGCAGTACTTC. The encoded protein is CASSQDWGSQYF. The chain links TRBV4-3 to TRBJ2-7; no firm D call. The CDR3 is made up of 12 amino acids. V was trimmed by 0 bases and J by 9 bases, leaving 9 bases between them. From germline, CDR1 is LGHNA and CDR2 YSLEER.

The CDR3 loop reads CASSPRLAGGVNEQFF. The CDR3 DNA reads as TGTGCCAGCAGCCCGAGACTAGCGGGAGGTGTAAATGAGCAGTTCTTC. This rearrangement joins TRBV7-9 to TRBJ2-1; 13 positions agree with TRBD2. V shed 5 bases and J 7 bases; nucleotides not matched to a gene: 8. The V gene's germline CDR1 is SEHNR and CDR2 FQNEAQ (reference sequence). The CDR3 runs to 16 residues.

The chain couples TRBV11-2 to TRBJ2-2; 7 nucleotides agree with TRBD2. The CDR3 runs to 16 residues. Germline V gene sequence: CDR1 SGHAT, CDR2 FQNNGV. J was trimmed by 4 bases and V by 5 bases; bases with no gene match: 10. The CDR3 bases are TGTGCCAGCAGCCCCTGGGGGGGGGAGTCCACCGGGGAGCTGTTTTTT. This encodes CASSPWGGESTGELFF.

The rearrangement uses TRBV6-1 and TRBJ2-4; D call uncertain. V was cut by 9 bases and J by 5 bases, with 20 bases left in between. The CDR3 runs 15 residues. Germline CDR1 reads MNHNS; CDR2 reads SASEGT. The CDR3 loop is CASTRSHNSQNIQYF. CDR3 DNA: TGTGCCAGTACCCGTAGTCATAACTCTCAAAACATTCAGTACTTC.

At least ten counts were recorded for this clonotype. The chain links TRBV13 to TRBJ2-7; D uncertain. The V gene's germline CDR1 is PRHDT and CDR2 FYEKMQ (reference sequence). Trimming removed 5 bases at V and 2 bases at J, with 10 bases between. The CDR3 consists of 13 residues. CDR3 sequence (DNA): TGTGCCAGCAGCCCATCCAGAACCTACGAGCAGTACTTC. Translated: CASSPSRTYEQYF. The entire variable domain, with the rest obtained from reference TRBV13 and TRBJ2-7, is as follows: AAGVIQSPRHLIKEKRETATLKCYPIPRHDTVYWYQQGPGQDPQFLISFYEKMQSDKGSIPDRFSAQQFSDYHSELNMSSLELGDSALYFCASSPSRTYEQYFGPGTRLTVT.

This clonotype appeared a few times. This rearrangement joins TRBV20-1 to TRBJ2-2; perhaps TRBD1 as D (5 bases). Germline V gene lookup returns CDR1 DFQATT and CDR2 SNEGSKA (reference sequence). This CDR3 is 15 amino acids long. The V gene lost 3 bases and the J gene lost 0 bases, with 11 bases spanning the gap. This CDR3 is CSARVDRANTGELFF. The CDR3 bases are TGCAGTGCTAGGGTAGACAGAGCGAACACCGGGGAGCTGTTTTTT.

The V gene is TRBV7-2, the J gene TRBJ2-7, with a tentative D call TRBD2 (7 bases). Trimming shortened V by 1 base and J by 3 bases, and 19 bases separated the two germline ends. Germline assignment: CDR1 SGHTA and CDR2 FQGNSA. This CDR3 has 17 amino acids. The CDR3 DNA reads as TGTGCCAGCAGCTTAGGGGGGGGTGAGACAGGATACTACGAGCAGTACTTC. Residues: CASSLGGGETGYYEQYF.

This clonotype has a handful of counts. V and J are TRBV29-1 and TRBJ1-2; D call uncertain. The CDR3 is made up of 16 amino acids. Trimming stripped 1 base from V and 3 bases from J, with 18 bases between. Germline values: CDR1 SQVTM, CDR2 ANQGSEA. The CDR3: CSVEGNPLIPDYGYTF. In DNA, the CDR3 is TGCAGCGTTGAAGGGAATCCCCTGATACCCGACTATGGCTACACCTTC.

At least ten counts were recorded for this clonotype. The CDR3 DNA reads TGTGCCAGTACTAGCGGGGGTGCCTACGAGCAGTACTTC. Protein product: CASTSGGAYEQYF. The chain has TRBV7-9 and TRBJ2-7, with TRBD2 matching over 11 bases. V shed 9 bases and J 2 bases; nucleotides not matched to a gene: 3. CDR3 length: 13 amino acids. Per germline, CDR1 SEHNR and CDR2 FQNEAQ (reference sequence).

This chain joins TRBV29-1 and TRBJ2-2, with 8 bases identical to TRBD2. The CDR3 runs to 14 residues. Germline lookup yields CDR1 SQVTM and CDR2 ANQGSEA. The V and J ends lost 7 bases and 5 bases, in that order; junction bases with no gene match: 9. The CDR3 DNA reads as TGCAGCGCCCTCGGGGGGGCGAGGACCGGGGAGCTGTTTTTT. Translating it yields CSALGGARTGELFF.

This chain links TRBV6-2 or TRBV6-3 with TRBJ2-7, with 9 nucleotides matching TRBD2. After removal of 5 bases from V and 3 bases from J, the junction contained 5 bases not matched to a gene. The CDR3 loop spans 14 amino acids. CDR1 is MNHEY, CDR2 SVGEGT, per germline. The CDR3 protein is CASSGTSRNYEQYF. As DNA, the CDR3 is TGTGCCAGCAGTGGGACTAGCAGAAACTACGAGCAGTACTTC.

This clonotype was seen a few times. In nucleotides, the CDR3 is TGTGCCTGTGGGGAAGGAAATTCACCCCTCCACTTT. Translation gives CACGEGNSPLHF. This rearrangement joins TRBV30 to TRBJ1-6; no firm D call. The CDR3 is made up of 12 amino acids. The V gene's germline CDR1 is GTSNPN and CDR2 SVGIG (reference sequence). Trimming left V 6 bases short and J 7 bases short, with 10 bases between.

The chain joins TRBV4-2 to TRBJ2-1, with TRBD2 identical over 8 bases. This CDR3 spans 20 amino acids. V was clipped by 0 bases and J by 0 bases; unmatched bases: 13. From germline, CDR1 is LGHNA and CDR2 YNFKEQ. CDR3 sequence reads: CASSQEEGGSGALSYNEQFF. The CDR3 DNA follows: TGTGCCAGCAGCCAAGAGGAGGGCGGTAGCGGGGCCCTCTCCTACAATGAGCAGTTCTTC.